The 2 T cell receptor beta chains below were found in one sample sequenced in a study of CD8 T cells in Susac syndrome. It was with random hexamers that roughly 0.45 to 1 ug RNA was reverse transcribed. TCRdb itself ran the immunoSEQ multiplex PCR reads through MiXCR, one entry per CDR3 protein. The sample contains 250,000 to 300,000 distinct CDR3 sequences, 65% to 90% of which appear only once. The specimen was CD8+ T cells from PBMCs. These receptors all come from a human donor with multiple sclerosis.

The rearrangement uses TRBV5-1 and TRBJ2-1; D may be TRBD1 or TRBD2 (6 bases each). Germline V gene sequence: CDR1 SGHRS, CDR2 YFSETQ. The V end lost 2 bases, the J end lost 5 bases, and 17 bases lay between the germline ends. The CDR3 consists of 16 residues. As DNA, the CDR3 is TGCGCCAGCAGCTTCGCCCTTAGGGGGGTTAACAATGAGCAGTTCTTC. Its translation: CASSFALRGVNNEQFF.

The chain uses TRBV4-3 and TRBJ2-1; D assignment may be TRBD1 or TRBD2 (5 bases each). Trimming cost V 0 bases and J 6 bases, with 12 bases left between them. In germline, CDR1 is LGHNA, CDR2 YSLEER. This CDR3 has 15 residues. CDR3 loop: CASSQESGTGNEQFF. For the CDR3, the DNA is TGCGCCAGCAGCCAAGAATCCGGGACGGGCAATGAGCAGTTCTTC.